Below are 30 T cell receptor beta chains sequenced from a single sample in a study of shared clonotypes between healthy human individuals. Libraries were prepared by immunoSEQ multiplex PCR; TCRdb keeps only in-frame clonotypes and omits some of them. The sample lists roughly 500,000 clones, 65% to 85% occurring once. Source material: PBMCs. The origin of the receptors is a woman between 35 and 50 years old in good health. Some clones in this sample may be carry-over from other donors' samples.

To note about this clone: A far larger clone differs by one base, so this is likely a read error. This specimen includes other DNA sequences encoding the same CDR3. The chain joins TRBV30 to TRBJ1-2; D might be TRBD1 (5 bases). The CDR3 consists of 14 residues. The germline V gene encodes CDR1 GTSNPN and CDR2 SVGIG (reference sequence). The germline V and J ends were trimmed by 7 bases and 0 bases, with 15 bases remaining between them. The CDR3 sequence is CASRGGAPNYGYTF. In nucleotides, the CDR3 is TGTGCCTCCCGGGGGGGTGCTCCTAACTATGGCTACACCTTC. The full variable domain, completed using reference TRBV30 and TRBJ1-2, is SQTIHQWPATLVQPVGSPLSLECTVEGTSNPNLYWYRQAAGRGLQLLFYSVGIGQISSEVPQNLSASRPQDRQFILSSKKLLLSDSGFYLCASRGGAPNYGYTFGSGTRLTVV.

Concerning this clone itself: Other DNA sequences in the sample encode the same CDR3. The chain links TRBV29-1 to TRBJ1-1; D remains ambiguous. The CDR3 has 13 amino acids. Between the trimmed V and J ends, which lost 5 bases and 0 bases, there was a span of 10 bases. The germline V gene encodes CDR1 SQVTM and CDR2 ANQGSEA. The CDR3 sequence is CSVSRGVNTEAFF. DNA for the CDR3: TGCAGCGTTTCCCGGGGTGTGAACACTGAAGCTTTCTTT.

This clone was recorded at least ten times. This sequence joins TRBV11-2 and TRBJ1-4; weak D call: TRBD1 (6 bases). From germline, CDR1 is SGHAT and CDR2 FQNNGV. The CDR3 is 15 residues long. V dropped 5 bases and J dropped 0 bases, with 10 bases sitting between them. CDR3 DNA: TGTGCCAGCAGCACGTGGACAGCAACTAATGAAAAACTGTTTTTT. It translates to CASSTWTATNEKLFF.

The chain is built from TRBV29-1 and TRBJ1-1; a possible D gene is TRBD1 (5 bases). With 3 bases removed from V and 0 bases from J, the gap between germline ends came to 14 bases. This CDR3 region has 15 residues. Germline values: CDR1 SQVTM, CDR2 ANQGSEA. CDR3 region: CSVDRGWGMNTEAFF. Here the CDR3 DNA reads TGCAGCGTTGATCGGGGGTGGGGCATGAACACTGAAGCTTTCTTT.

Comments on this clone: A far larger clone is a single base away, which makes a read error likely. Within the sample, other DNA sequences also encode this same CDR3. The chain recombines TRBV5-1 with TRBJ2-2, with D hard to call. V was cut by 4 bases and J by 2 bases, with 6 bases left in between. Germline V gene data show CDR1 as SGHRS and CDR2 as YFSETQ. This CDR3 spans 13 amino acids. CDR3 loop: CASSRLNTGELFF. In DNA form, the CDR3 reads TGCGCCAGCAGCAGGTTAAACACCGGGGAGCTGTTTTTT.

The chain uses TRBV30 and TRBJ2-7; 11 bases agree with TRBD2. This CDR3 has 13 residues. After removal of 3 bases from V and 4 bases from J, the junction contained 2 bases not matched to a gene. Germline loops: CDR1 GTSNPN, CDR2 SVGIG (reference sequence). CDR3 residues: CAWRLAGGYEQYF. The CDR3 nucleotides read TGTGCCTGGAGGCTAGCGGGGGGATACGAGCAGTACTTC.

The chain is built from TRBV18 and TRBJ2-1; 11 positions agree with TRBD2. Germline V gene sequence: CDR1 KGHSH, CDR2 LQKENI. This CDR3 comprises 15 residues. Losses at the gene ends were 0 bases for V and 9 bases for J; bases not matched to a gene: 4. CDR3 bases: TGTGCCAGCTCACCACCGACTAGCGGGAAGGGTGAGCAGTTCTTC. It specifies CASSPPTSGKGEQFF.

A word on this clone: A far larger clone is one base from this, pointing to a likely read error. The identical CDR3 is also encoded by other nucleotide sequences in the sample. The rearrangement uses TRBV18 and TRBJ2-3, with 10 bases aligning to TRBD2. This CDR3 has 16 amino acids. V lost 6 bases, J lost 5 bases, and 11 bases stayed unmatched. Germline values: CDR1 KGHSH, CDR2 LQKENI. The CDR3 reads CASSRTSGTIGDTQYF. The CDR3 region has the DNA TGTGCCAGCTCGCGTACTAGCGGGACGATCGGAGATACGCAGTATTTT. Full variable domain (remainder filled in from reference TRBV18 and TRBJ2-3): NAGVMQNPRHLVRRRGQEARLRCSPMKGHSHVYWYRQLPEEGLKFMVYLQKENIIDESGMPKERFSAEFPKEGPSILRIQQVVRGDSAAYFCASSRTSGTIGDTQYFGPGTRLTVL.

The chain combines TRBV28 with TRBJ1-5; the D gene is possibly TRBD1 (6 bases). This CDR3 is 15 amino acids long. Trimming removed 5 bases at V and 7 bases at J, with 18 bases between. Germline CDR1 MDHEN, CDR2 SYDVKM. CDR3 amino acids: CASSPLGGRQQPQHF. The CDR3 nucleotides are TGTGCCAGCAGTCCTCTTGGGGGGCGCCAACAGCCCCAGCATTTT.

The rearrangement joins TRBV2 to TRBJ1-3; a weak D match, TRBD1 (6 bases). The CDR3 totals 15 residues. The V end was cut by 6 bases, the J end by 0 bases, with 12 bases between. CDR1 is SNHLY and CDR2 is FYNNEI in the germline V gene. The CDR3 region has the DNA TGTGCCAGCAGATCCGACAGGAGCTCTGGAAACACCATATATTTT. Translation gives CASRSDRSSGNTIYF. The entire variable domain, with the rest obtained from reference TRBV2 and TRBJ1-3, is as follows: EPEVTQTPSHQVTQMGQEVILRCVPISNHLYFYWYRQILGQKVEFLVSFYNNEISEKSEIFDDQFSVERPDGSNFTLKIRSTKLEDSAMYFCASRSDRSSGNTIYFGEGSWLTVV.

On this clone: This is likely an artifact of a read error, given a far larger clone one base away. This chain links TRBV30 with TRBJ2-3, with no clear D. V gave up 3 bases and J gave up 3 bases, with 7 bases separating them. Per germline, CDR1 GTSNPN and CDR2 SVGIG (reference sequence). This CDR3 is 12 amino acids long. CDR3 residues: CAWRLETDTQYF. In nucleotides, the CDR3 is TGTGCCTGGAGACTGGAGACAGATACGCAGTATTTT. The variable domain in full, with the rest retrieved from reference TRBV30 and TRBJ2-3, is SQTIHQWPATLVQPVGSPLSLECTVEGTSNPNLYWYRQAAGRGLQLLFYSVGIGQISSEVPQNLSASRPQDRQFILSSKKLLLSDSGFYLCAWRLETDTQYFGPGTRLTVL.

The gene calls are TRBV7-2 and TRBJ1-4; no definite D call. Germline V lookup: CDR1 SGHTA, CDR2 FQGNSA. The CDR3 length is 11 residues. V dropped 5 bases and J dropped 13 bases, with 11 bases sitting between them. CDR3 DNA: TGTGCCAGCAGCGGGTATGAGACACTGTTTTTT. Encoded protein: CASSGYETLFF. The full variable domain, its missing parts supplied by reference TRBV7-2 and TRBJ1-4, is GAGVSQSPSNKVTEKGKDVELRCDPISGHTALYWYRQSLGQGLEFLIYFQGNSAPDKSGLPSDRFSAERTGGSVSTLTIQRTQQEDSAVYLCASSGYETLFFGSGTQLSVL.

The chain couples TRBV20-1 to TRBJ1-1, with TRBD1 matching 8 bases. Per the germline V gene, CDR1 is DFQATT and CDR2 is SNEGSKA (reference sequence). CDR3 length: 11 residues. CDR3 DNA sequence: TGCAGACCCGACAGGGGTCGGTTAGCTTTCTTT. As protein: CRPDRGRLAFF.

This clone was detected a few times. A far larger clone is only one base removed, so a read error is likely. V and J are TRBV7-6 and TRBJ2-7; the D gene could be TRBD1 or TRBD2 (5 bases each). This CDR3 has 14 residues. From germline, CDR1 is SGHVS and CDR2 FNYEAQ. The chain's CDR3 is CAGSLGTEDYEQYF. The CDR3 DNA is TGTGCCGGCAGCTTAGGGACGGAAGACTACGAGCAGTACTTC.

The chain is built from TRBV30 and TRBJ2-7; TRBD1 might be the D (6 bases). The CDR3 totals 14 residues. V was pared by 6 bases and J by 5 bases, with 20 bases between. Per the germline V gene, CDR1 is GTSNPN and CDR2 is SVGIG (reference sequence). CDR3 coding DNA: TGTGCCTGTGCTTCCGGGCGCAGGGGTCACGAGCAGTACTTC. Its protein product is CACASGRRGHEQYF. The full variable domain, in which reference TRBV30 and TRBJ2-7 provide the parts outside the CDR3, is SQTIHQWPATLVQPVGSPLSLECTVEGTSNPNLYWYRQAAGRGLQLLFYSVGIGQISSEVPQNLSASRPQDRQFILSSKKLLLSDSGFYLCACASGRRGHEQYFGPGTRLTVT.

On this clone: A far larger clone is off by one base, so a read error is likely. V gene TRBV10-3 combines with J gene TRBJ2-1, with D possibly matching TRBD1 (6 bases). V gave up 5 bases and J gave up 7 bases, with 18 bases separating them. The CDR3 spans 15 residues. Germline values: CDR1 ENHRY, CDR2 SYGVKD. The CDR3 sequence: CAISYSNPGTNEQFF. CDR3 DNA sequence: TGTGCCATCAGTTATTCGAACCCCGGGACAAATGAGCAGTTCTTC.

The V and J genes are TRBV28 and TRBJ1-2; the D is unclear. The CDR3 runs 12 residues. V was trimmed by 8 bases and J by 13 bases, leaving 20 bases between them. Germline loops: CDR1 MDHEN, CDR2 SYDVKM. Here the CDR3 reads CASRSSGFECTF. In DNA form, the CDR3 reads TGTGCCAGCCGCTCCTCGGGGTTCGAGTGCACCTTC.

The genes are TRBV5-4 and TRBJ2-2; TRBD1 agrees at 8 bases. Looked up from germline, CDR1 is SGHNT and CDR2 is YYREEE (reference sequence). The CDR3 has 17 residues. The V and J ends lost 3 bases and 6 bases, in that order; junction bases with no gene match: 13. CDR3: CASSSRGAGGDAGELFF. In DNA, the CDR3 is TGTGCCAGCAGCTCGAGGGGGGCAGGGGGCGACGCCGGGGAGCTGTTTTTT.

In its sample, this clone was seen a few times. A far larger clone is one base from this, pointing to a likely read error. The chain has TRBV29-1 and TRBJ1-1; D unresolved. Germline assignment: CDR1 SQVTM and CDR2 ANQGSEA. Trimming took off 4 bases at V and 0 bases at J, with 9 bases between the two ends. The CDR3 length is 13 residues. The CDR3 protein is CSVVTSMNTEAFF. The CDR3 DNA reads TGCAGCGTTGTTACCTCTATGAACACTGAAGCTTTCTTT.

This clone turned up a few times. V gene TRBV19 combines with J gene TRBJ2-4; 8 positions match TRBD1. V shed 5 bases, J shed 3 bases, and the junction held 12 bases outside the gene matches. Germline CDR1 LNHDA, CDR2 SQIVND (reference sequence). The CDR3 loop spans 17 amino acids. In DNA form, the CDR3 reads TGTGCCAGTAGTCCCCACCCAGGGGGGACAGGCAAAAACATTCAGTACTTC. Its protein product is CASSPHPGGTGKNIQYF.

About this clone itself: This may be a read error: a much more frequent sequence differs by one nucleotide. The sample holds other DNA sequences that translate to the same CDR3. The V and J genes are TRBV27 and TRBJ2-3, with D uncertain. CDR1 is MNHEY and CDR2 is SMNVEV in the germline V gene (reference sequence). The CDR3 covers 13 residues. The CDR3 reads CASSLDRTDTQYF. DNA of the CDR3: TGCGCCAGCAGTTTAGATCGCACAGATACGCAGTATTTT.

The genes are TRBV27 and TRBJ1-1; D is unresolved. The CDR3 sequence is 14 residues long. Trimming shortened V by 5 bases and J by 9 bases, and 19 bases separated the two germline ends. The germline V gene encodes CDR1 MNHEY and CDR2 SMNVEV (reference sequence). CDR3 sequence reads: CASSPRRGFGQAFF. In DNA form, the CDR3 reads TGTGCCAGCAGTCCCAGACGGGGTTTTGGACAAGCTTTCTTT.

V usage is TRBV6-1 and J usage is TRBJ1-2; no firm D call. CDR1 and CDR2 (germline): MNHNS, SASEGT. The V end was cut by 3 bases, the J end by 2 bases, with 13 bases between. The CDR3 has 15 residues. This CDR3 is CASSDPTVNNYGYTF. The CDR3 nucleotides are TGTGCCAGCAGTGATCCCACCGTGAACAACTATGGCTACACCTTC.

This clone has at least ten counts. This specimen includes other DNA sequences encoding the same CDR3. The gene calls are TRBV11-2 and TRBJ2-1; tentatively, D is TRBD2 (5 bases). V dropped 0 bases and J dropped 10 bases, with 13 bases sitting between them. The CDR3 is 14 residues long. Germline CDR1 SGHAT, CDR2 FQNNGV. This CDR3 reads CASSLDRGASEQFF. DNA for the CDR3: TGTGCCAGCAGCTTAGATCGGGGTGCTAGCGAGCAGTTCTTC.

CDR3 coding DNA: TGTGCCAGCAGCTTGGCCAAGGGGACTTACGAGCAGTACTTC. As protein: CASSLAKGTYEQYF. The rearrangement joins TRBV5-5 to TRBJ2-7; TRBD2 might be the D (6 bases). This CDR3 contains 14 residues. The germline V gene has CDR1 SGHKS and CDR2 YYEKEE (reference sequence). Between the trimmed V and J ends, which lost 0 bases and 4 bases, there was a span of 11 bases. Based on the CDR3 plus reference TRBV5-5 and TRBJ2-7, the full variable domain is DAGVTQSPTHLIKTRGQQVTLRCSPISGHKSVSWYQQVLGQGPQFIFQYYEKEERGRGNFPDRFSARQFPNYSSELNVNALLLGDSALYLCASSLAKGTYEQYFGPGTRLTVT.

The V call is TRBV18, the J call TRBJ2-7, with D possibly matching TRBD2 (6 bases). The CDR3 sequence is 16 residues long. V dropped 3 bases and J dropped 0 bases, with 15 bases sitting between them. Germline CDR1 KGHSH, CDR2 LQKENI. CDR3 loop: CASSPYLAGSSYEQYF. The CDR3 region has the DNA TGTGCCAGCTCACCCTATTTGGCCGGGAGCTCCTACGAGCAGTACTTC. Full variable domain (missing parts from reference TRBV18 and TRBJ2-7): NAGVMQNPRHLVRRRGQEARLRCSPMKGHSHVYWYRQLPEEGLKFMVYLQKENIIDESGMPKERFSAEFPKEGPSILRIQQVVRGDSAAYFCASSPYLAGSSYEQYFGPGTRLTVT.

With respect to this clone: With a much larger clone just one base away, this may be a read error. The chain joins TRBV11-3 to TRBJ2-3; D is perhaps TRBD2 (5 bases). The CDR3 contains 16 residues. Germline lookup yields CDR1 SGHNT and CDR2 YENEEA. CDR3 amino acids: CASSQSPLRAADSQYF. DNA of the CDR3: TGTGCCAGCAGCCAAAGCCCTCTGCGGGCGGCAGATTCGCAGTATTTT.

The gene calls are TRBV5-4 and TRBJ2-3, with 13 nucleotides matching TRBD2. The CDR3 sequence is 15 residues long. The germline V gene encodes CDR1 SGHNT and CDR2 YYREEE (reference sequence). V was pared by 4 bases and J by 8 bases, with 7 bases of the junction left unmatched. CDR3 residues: CASSTGTSGMGTQYF. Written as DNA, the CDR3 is TGTGCCAGCAGCACCGGGACTAGCGGGATGGGTACGCAGTATTTT.

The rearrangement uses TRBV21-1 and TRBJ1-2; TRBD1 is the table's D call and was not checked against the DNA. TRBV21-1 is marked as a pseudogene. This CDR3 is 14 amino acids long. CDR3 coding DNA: TGTGCCAGCAGGGCTCGGATTCCTCAGGATGGCTACACCTTC. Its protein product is CASRARIPQDGYTF.

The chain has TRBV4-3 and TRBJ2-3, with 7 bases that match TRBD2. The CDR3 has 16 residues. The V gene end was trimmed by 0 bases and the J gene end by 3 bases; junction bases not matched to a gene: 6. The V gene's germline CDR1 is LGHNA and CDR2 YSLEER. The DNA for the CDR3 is TGCGCCAGCAGCCAAGAATTCGCGGGAGCGACAGATACGCAGTATTTT. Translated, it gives CASSQEFAGATDTQYF.